This T cell receptor beta chain was retrieved from a study of T cell repertoires in cytomegalovirus infection. The wider study: In public TCR beta signatures, there were indications of both CMV infection and matching HLA type.

V was cut by 5 bases and J by 8 bases, with 20 bases left in between. Germline V CDR1 and CDR2: DFQATT, SNEGSKA (reference sequence). The CDR3 contains 14 residues. Findings of the study overall: Cumulated frequencies of public TCR beta families served to identify carriers of CMV plus the relevant HLA. Clonotypes of TCR beta that were HLA-C-restricted and CMV-specific dominated the ex vivo response.

This clonotype was seen only a few times. The antigen is undetermined. MiXCR was run by TCRdb on the reads, yielding one entry per CDR3 protein. The repertoire holds roughly 140,000 distinct CDR3 sequences, with roughly a quarter as singletons. The TCR comes from a human donor in good health (CMV status not recorded). Some clones in this sample may be carry-over from other donors' samples. The chain combines TRBV20-1 with TRBJ2-3, with D possibly matching TRBD2 (6 bases). Sequenced: PBMCs. CDR3 bases: TGCAGTGCTCGGAGCCGGGACTTACCCGGTACGCAGTATTTT. Encoded protein: CSARSRDLPGTQYF.